The 10 T cell receptor beta chains reported below all come from one sample, sequenced in a study of blood T cells in healthy people across ages. PCR was performed a second time for 7 to 11 cycles using a sample-barcoded 5' primer and a J-beta primer mix. TCRdb fed the 5' RACE reads into MiXCR, producing one record per CDR3 protein. Of some 890,000 distinct CDR3 sequences in the sample, around 29% were seen once. Another study also made use of these data, one on T cells of mothers and their children.

Sequencing used blood. The receptors come from a woman aged 40 to 50 in good health.

Ten or more counts support this clonotype. The rearrangement joins TRBV7-2 to TRBJ2-5, with 7 bases lining up with TRBD1. Losses at the gene ends were 5 bases for V and 0 bases for J; bases not matched to a gene: 6. This CDR3 comprises 15 residues. CDR1 and CDR2 from the germline V gene are SGHTA and FQGNSA. CDR3 DNA: TGTGCCAGCAGCCAACAACAGGGGTACCAAGAGACCCAGTACTTC. It specifies CASSQQQGYQETQYF.

The table lists this clonotype with a few counts. In nucleotides, the CDR3 is TGTGCCAGCAGCGCCTACTTAGCGGGGTCCTCCACAGATACGCAGTATTTT. This sequence encodes CASSAYLAGSSTDTQYF. This chain connects TRBV7-9 to TRBJ2-3, with 8 bases identical to TRBD2. J was trimmed by 2 bases and V by 5 bases; bases with no gene match: 12. The CDR3 is made up of 17 amino acids. Germline CDR1 and CDR2: SEHNR and FQNEAQ (reference sequence).

Note on this clonotype: Because the CDR3 is missing its conserved closing phenylalanine or tryptophan, this is likely a read error. This chain links TRBV28 with TRBJ1-2, with D possibly being TRBD1 (6 bases). V lost 4 bases and J lost 5, with 14 bases in between. This CDR3 spans 14 amino acids. The germline CDR1 and CDR2 sequences are MDHEN and SYDVKM. CDR3 sequence (DNA): TGTGCCAGCAGTTCTTGGACAGCTGGTTATGGCTACACCCTC. This translates into CASSSWTAGYGYTL.

Comments on this clonotype: A read error may produce the germline difference seen at one junction end. The chain has TRBV4-2 and TRBJ2-1; D may correspond to TRBD1 or TRBD2 (5 bases each). This CDR3 has 15 residues. Germline CDR1 LGHNA, CDR2 YNFKEQ. The CDR3 bases are TGTGCCGGCAGCCCTTCCCCGGGACGGGACAATGAGCAGTTCTTC. It specifies CAGSPSPGRDNEQFF.

In this sample, this clonotype turned up many times. The chain is built from TRBV20-1 and TRBJ2-7; D is ambiguous. The V end lost 5 bases, the J end lost 6 bases, and 17 bases lay between the germline ends. Germline CDR1 DFQATT, CDR2 SNEGSKA (reference sequence). The CDR3 length is 13 residues. The CDR3 loop is CSAPVTRGSEQYF. Here the CDR3 DNA reads TGCAGTGCTCCCGTGACGAGAGGTAGCGAGCAGTACTTC.

The V call is TRBV7-8, the J call TRBJ1-2, with 7 bases aligning to TRBD1. There are 14 residues in the CDR3. Germline lookup yields CDR1 SGHVS and CDR2 FQNEAQ. V shed 0 bases, J shed 4 bases, and the junction held 2 bases outside the gene matches. The CDR3 DNA is TGTGCCAGCAGCTTAGCCAGGGGGACCTATGGCTACACCTTC. Residues: CASSLARGTYGYTF.

The chain couples TRBV25-1 to TRBJ2-7; D unclear. The germline V gene encodes CDR1 MGHDK and CDR2 SYGVNS. The CDR3 spans 15 residues. The V end lost 8 bases, the J end lost 0 bases, and 17 bases lay between the germline ends. The CDR3 coding sequence is TGTGCCAGCCCAAATTCCGGGCCCCTCTCCTACGAGCAGTACTTC. It specifies CASPNSGPLSYEQYF.

CDR3 sequence: CASSFILSSYNSPLHF. For the CDR3, the DNA is TGTGCCAGCAGCTTCATCCTTAGCTCCTATAATTCACCCCTCCACTTT. The chain recombines TRBV7-2 with TRBJ1-6; no definite D call. V lost 3 bases and J 0 bases, leaving 9 bases between the germline ends. The germline gives CDR1 SGHTA, CDR2 FQGNSA. The CDR3 has 16 amino acids.

The table lists this clonotype with many counts. This rearrangement joins TRBV5-6 to TRBJ1-2, with D hard to call. Germline loops: CDR1 SGHDT, CDR2 YYEEEE. The ends were cut back, 3 bases at V and 1 base at J, with 7 bases in the middle. There are 13 residues in the CDR3. CDR3 amino acids: CASSSDLNYGYTF. The CDR3 coding sequence is TGTGCCAGCAGCTCAGACCTTAACTATGGCTACACCTTC.

This chain links TRBV20-1 with TRBJ2-7; TRBD1 matches at 12 bases. Germline lookup yields CDR1 DFQATT and CDR2 SNEGSKA (reference sequence). This CDR3 is built from 14 residues. J lost 4 bases, V lost 5 bases, and 6 bases had no gene match. The CDR3: CSALPGQGAYEQYF. In DNA, the CDR3 is TGCAGTGCTTTACCGGGACAGGGGGCTTACGAGCAGTACTTC.